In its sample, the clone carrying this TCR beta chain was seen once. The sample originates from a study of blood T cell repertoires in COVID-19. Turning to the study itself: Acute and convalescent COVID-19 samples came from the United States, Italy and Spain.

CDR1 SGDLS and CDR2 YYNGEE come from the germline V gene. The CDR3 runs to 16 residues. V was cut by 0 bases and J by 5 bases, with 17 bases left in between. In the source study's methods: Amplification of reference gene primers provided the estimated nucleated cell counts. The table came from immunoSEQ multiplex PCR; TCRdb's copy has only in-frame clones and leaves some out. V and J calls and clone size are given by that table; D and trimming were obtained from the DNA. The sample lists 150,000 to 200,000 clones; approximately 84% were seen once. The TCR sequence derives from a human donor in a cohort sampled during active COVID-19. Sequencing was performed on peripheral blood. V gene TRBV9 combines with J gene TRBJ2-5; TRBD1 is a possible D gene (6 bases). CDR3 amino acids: CASSVEGTPGSETQYF. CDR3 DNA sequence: TGTGCCAGCAGCGTAGAGGGGACACCAGGAAGCGAGACCCAGTACTTC.